This T cell receptor beta chain was recorded in a study of T-cell reconstitution after alpha-beta-depleted transplantation in children. Findings and limits, study-wide: Surviving recipient T cells and intrathymic progenitors accounted for some patients' high TCRbeta diversity at day 60. Expanded graft clones numbering several hundred reportedly gave rise to alpha-beta T cells about two months after transplant. The authors attributed T-cell counts and diversity one year after transplant mostly to newly produced T cells.

About this clonotype itself: Its antigen is not identified.

V shed 7 bases, J shed 6 bases, and the junction held 5 bases outside the gene matches. The CDR3 is 13 amino acids. The library targeted TCRbeta and was prepared with unique molecular identifiers. Via MiXCR, TCRdb re-called the PCR reads, giving one row per CDR3 protein. Of over 45,000 distinct CDR3 sequences listed, approximately 46% are singletons. The sequence derives from a male patient younger than 18 who had a stem cell transplant for acute lymphoblastic leukemia, so the T cells may come from the graft donor. The sequences come from PBMCs, mostly from graft donor cells, collected 360 days after TCRalphabeta/CD19-depleted stem cell transplant. The chain recombines TRBV12-3 or TRBV12-4 with TRBJ2-1; TRBD1 matches at 8 bases. CDR3 protein: CASKQDRVNEQFF. CDR3 bases: TGTGCCAGCAAGCAGGACAGGGTCAATGAGCAGTTCTTC.